The TCR beta chain described here comes from a study of blood T cell repertoires in COVID-19. Study at large: COVID-19 samples collected from the United States, Italy and Spain covered acute and convalescent phases. Nucleic acid was either cDNA or gDNA, and it came from T cells, B-cell-depleted T cells, or PBMCs.

Per the study methods: Estimation of nucleated cell counts relied on the amplification of reference gene primers. The repertoire was sequenced with immunoSEQ multiplex PCR; TCRdb's copy has only in-frame clones and lacks some. V and J calls and clone size follow that table, whereas D and trimming were derived from the DNA. The data show 90,000 to 100,000 clones, roughly 86% seen once. The length of the CDR3 is 18 residues. The V and J ends lost 0 bases and 4 bases, in that order; junction bases with no gene match: 8. CDR1 and CDR2 (germline): MGHRA, YSYEKL. The TCR originated in a man aged 50 to 59 with acute or convalescent COVID-19. Sequencing input: peripheral blood. The gene calls are TRBV4-1 and TRBJ2-6; 8 nucleotides align to TRBD2. The CDR3 loop is CASSQEGREGRGANVLTF. The CDR3 DNA reads TGCGCCAGCAGCCAAGAAGGCCGGGAGGGCCGCGGGGCCAACGTCCTGACTTTC.